This is a list of T cell receptor beta chains from one sample in a study of T cells expressing NK-cell markers. TCRdb processed the 5' RACE reads again and assigns one entry to each CDR3 protein, with no DNA. This table lists roughly 450,000 distinct CDR3 sequences. Sample: blood T cells: a sorted CD56 or NKG2C T cell subset, CD4+ or CD8+ T cells, or bulk PBMC T cells (not recorded which). The receptor set was obtained from a woman in her forties or fifties in good health. Each CDR3 is given with its conserved first and last residue. Each record gives: V gene, J gene, CDR3 protein.

>TRBV19|TRBJ2-2
CASSLRDRGRGGELFF
>TRBV20-1|TRBJ2-1
CSATRVGEQFF
>TRBV5-1|TRBJ2-3
CASSKPGQGFADTQYF
>TRBV24-1|TRBJ2-2
CATSDLTDGELFF
>TRBV24-1|TRBJ2-1
CATSGPGGEGYNEQFF
>TRBV3-1|TRBJ2-2
CASSPNRGELFF
>TRBV5-5|TRBJ2-5
CASSFLGTGGRETQYF
>TRBV10-2|TRBJ2-7
CASSEYTGEALYF
>TRBV7-8|TRBJ2-1
CASSYRRGRFNEQFF
>TRBV6-2/TRBV6-3|TRBJ1-2
CASGQLEVSGYTF
>TRBV29-1|TRBJ1-2
CSVVGSGRYTF
>TRBV28|TRBJ2-2
CASSLTGSPNTGELFF
>TRBV6-1|TRBJ1-5
CASSEAGTILGQPQHF
>TRBV7-2|TRBJ2-7
CASSVLLESSYEQYF
>TRBV29-1|TRBJ2-3
CSALGLAGIPDTQYF
>TRBV6-2/TRBV6-3|TRBJ1-1
CASSYSQDRTEAFF